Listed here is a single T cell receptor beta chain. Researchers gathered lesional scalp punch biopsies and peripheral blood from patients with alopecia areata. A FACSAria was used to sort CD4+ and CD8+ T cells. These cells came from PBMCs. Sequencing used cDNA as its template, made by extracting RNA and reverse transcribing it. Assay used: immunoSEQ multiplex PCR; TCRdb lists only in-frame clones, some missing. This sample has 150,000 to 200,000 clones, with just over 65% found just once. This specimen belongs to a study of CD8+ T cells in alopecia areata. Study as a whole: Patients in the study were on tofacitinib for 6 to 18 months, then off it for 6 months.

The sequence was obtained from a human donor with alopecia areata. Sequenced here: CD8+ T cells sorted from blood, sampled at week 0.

CDR3 nucleotide sequence: TGTGCCAGCGGGTCTAGCGTCCTGACTTTC. As protein: CASGSSVLTF. The V and J genes are TRBV2 and TRBJ2-6; D remains unclear. V was pared by 8 bases and J by 12 bases, with 8 bases between. The germline V gene encodes CDR1 SNHLY and CDR2 FYNNEI. This CDR3 is 10 amino acids long.